The rows below give T cell receptor beta chains drawn from one sample of a study of T cell repertoires in ileal Crohn's disease. Produced via immunoSEQ multiplex PCR; TCRdb's table is partial and in-frame only. The data show 4,000 to 5,000 clones, about 72% seen once. Sequencing used ileal tissue. The receptors derive from an adult with Crohn's disease. Each CDR3 is given with its conserved first and last residue. The D gene is left open where the match is weak. The size field is filled for only some rows; it gives once, few, many or a size class.

D: TRBD2
J: TRBJ2-5
V: TRBV5-1
size: .
CDR3: CASSLGGGLGTQETQYF

D: TRBD1
J: TRBJ2-7
V: TRBV2
size: .
CDR3: CAQRPGQAYEQYF

D: .
J: TRBJ1-1
V: TRBV15
size: once
CDR3: CATSRDLGMRTEAFF

D: .
J: TRBJ1-1
V: TRBV7-9
size: few
CDR3: CASSLWKGWEAEAFF

D: .
J: TRBJ2-5
V: TRBV5-1
size: .
CDR3: CASSSFQETQYF

D: .
J: TRBJ1-3
V: TRBV5-5
size: .
CDR3: CASSKTGLSGNTIYF

D: .
J: TRBJ1-2
V: TRBV19
size: .
CDR3: CASSIDHPSGKWGYTF

D: TRBD1
J: TRBJ1-1
V: TRBV5-8
size: .
CDR3: CASSLFKGQGVNTEAFF

D: TRBD1
J: TRBJ1-1
V: TRBV5-4
size: .
CDR3: CASSSRDRGAGTEAFF

D: TRBD1
J: TRBJ1-1
V: TRBV11-2
size: once
CDR3: CASSRLLGQGNTEAFF

D: TRBD1
J: TRBJ2-7
V: TRBV5-4
size: .
CDR3: CASSPGQGAYEQYF

D: TRBD1
J: TRBJ1-2
V: TRBV5-6
size: .
CDR3: CASSRRTGGSGYTF

D: .
J: TRBJ2-3
V: TRBV7-6
size: once
CDR3: CASSLVRSTDTQYF

D: .
J: TRBJ2-7
V: TRBV6-6
size: .
CDR3: CASSPSFYEQYF

D: .
J: TRBJ2-4
V: TRBV4-1
size: .
CDR3: CASSQDGRGWDIQYF

D: .
J: TRBJ1-1
V: TRBV6-5
size: once
CDR3: CASRPGFEGGTEAFF

D: TRBD2
J: TRBJ2-3
V: TRBV6-6
size: .
CDR3: CASTDPGKRGRDTQYF

D: .
J: TRBJ1-6
V: TRBV6-5
size: .
CDR3: CASRPQGYNSPLHF

D: .
J: TRBJ1-2
V: TRBV6-5
size: .
CDR3: CASSYSFTGHYGYTF

D: .
J: TRBJ1-4
V: TRBV7-2
size: .
CDR3: CASSLEAGREKLFF

D: TRBD2
J: TRBJ2-7
V: TRBV4-1
size: .
CDR3: CASSLTSGGASYEQYF

D: TRBD1
J: TRBJ1-2
V: TRBV5-1
size: .
CDR3: CASSLIGQVDGYTF

D: .
J: TRBJ2-3
V: TRBV11-3
size: .
CDR3: CASSPTRTDTQYF